A selection of T cell receptor beta chains follows, all from one sample in a study of neurological immune-mediated disorders. TCRdb used MiXCR to reprocess the 5' RACE reads, holding one entry per CDR3 protein. The sample consists of about 48,000 distinct CDR3 sequences, roughly 13% of them appearing once. The sequenced material came from PBMCs. The receptors were gathered from a male donor with HTLV-1-associated myelopathy (HAM/TSP). The CDR3 runs from the conserved cysteine through the conserved F or W. D genes are given only for firm matches.

D: TRBD2
J: TRBJ2-5
V: TRBV20-1
CDR3: CSAAHGTSGGLETQYF

D: .
J: TRBJ1-1
V: TRBV20-1
CDR3: CSAAPGAGYTEAFF

D: .
J: TRBJ1-1
V: TRBV12-3/TRBV12-4
CDR3: CASIESWTPSTEAFF

D: TRBD1
J: TRBJ2-3
V: TRBV20-1
CDR3: CSAPEPRQGTDTQYF

D: .
J: TRBJ2-7
V: TRBV2
CDR3: CASSEAYRDAEQYF

D: TRBD2
J: TRBJ2-3
V: TRBV5-6
CDR3: CASSNRLAGSTDTQYF

D: TRBD1
J: TRBJ2-5
V: TRBV2
CDR3: CASSDWGQGASETQYF

D: .
J: TRBJ1-5
V: TRBV12-3/TRBV12-4
CDR3: CASSFAGASNQPQHF

D: TRBD2
J: TRBJ2-5
V: TRBV12-3/TRBV12-4
CDR3: CASSKGTSGGIQETQYF

D: .
J: TRBJ2-7
V: TRBV27
CDR3: CASSRGARGYEQYF

D: .
J: TRBJ1-1
V: TRBV20-1
CDR3: CSAPQPETGNTEAFF

D: .
J: TRBJ2-3
V: TRBV7-2
CDR3: CASSLRVRPGTQYF

D: TRBD2
J: TRBJ2-1
V: TRBV28
CDR3: CASNAGGLNEQFF

D: .
J: TRBJ2-7
V: TRBV7-9
CDR3: CASSLLGRTDAYEQYF

D: TRBD2
J: TRBJ2-3
V: TRBV20-1
CDR3: CSARPVRVAGGYDTQYF

D: .
J: TRBJ2-1
V: TRBV5-1
CDR3: CASSLDSYNEQFF

D: TRBD2
J: TRBJ2-3
V: TRBV5-1
CDR3: CASSLELAGGQTDTQYF

D: .
J: TRBJ1-5
V: TRBV12-3/TRBV12-4
CDR3: CASRMSGDVHQPQHF

D: TRBD1
J: TRBJ2-7
V: TRBV20-1
CDR3: CSAVRQGSDEQYF

D: .
J: TRBJ2-1
V: TRBV11-2
CDR3: CASSLGMGERNEQFF

D: .
J: TRBJ2-4
V: TRBV5-1
CDR3: CASSLGKGIQYF

D: .
J: TRBJ1-4
V: TRBV20-1
CDR3: CSVQGAAGEKLFF

D: .
J: TRBJ2-1
V: TRBV4-3
CDR3: CASSQDLGLEQFF

D: TRBD1
J: TRBJ2-1
V: TRBV18
CDR3: CASSYDRGAYNEQFF

D: .
J: TRBJ2-5
V: TRBV5-1
CDR3: CASSLALETQYF

D: .
J: TRBJ1-6
V: TRBV20-1
CDR3: CSARYLQGPLYNSPLHF

D: .
J: TRBJ1-1
V: TRBV10-2
CDR3: CASSESKLAQGARRNTEAFF

D: .
J: TRBJ2-3
V: TRBV20-1
CDR3: CSAHVTDTQYF

D: .
J: TRBJ1-1
V: TRBV5-1
CDR3: CASSLQGPEAFF

D: .
J: TRBJ2-7
V: TRBV7-6
CDR3: CASSPSGWGQANWEQYF

D: TRBD1
J: TRBJ2-1
V: TRBV5-5
CDR3: CASSITGGVYNEQFF

D: .
J: TRBJ1-6
V: TRBV4-3
CDR3: CASSQVVRSPLHF

D: TRBD1
J: TRBJ2-2
V: TRBV5-1
CDR3: CASSPRTGAHTGELLF

D: .
J: TRBJ2-7
V: TRBV14
CDR3: CSSIHRVRYLEQYF

D: .
J: TRBJ2-7
V: TRBV5-6
CDR3: CASSMDGEQYF

D: .
J: TRBJ2-7
V: TRBV7-9
CDR3: CASSLQGGEQYF

D: .
J: TRBJ1-2
V: TRBV4-3
CDR3: CASSQDLGRVDYGYTF